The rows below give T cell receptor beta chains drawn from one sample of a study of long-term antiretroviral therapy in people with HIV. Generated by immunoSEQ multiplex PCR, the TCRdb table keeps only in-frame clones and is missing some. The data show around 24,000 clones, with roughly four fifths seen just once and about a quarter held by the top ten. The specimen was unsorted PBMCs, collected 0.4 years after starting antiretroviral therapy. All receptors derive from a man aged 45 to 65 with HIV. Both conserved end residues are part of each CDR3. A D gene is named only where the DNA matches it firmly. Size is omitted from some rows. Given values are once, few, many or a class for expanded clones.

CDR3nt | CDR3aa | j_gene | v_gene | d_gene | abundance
TGTGCCAGCAGCCCTCACCGTGACAGGGTTGACTACGAGCAGTACTTC | CASSPHRDRVDYEQYF | TRBJ2-7 | TRBV9 | TRBD1 | once
TGTGCCAGCAGTGCAAAGATCCGAGCAGATTCACCCCTCCACTTT | CASSAKIRADSPLHF | TRBJ1-6 | TRBV6-1 | NA | NA
TGTGCCAGTATTGATTGGGAGCTGTTTTTT | CASIDWELFF | TRBJ2-2 | TRBV19 | NA | few
TGCGCCAGCAGCCAAGATCTTGAGACAGGACTCACTGAAGCTTTCTTT | CASSQDLETGLTEAFF | TRBJ1-1 | TRBV4-1 | NA | NA
TGTGCCAGCAGCCCCCGGGTCTTCCAAGACACCATATATTTT | CASSPRVFQDTIYF | TRBJ1-3 | TRBV28 | NA | NA
TGTGCCGTGGGGGCGGACGGCCGGAACTTC | CAVGADGRNF | TRBJ1-2 | TRBV6-5 | NA | NA
TGTGCCAGCAGAAAGACAGGGGTAGGCTATGGCTACACCTTC | CASRKTGVGYGYTF | TRBJ1-2 | TRBV6-5 | TRBD1 | few
TGTGCCAGCAGCTACGGGACTAGTTACTCCGGGGAGCTGTTTTTT | CASSYGTSYSGELFF | TRBJ2-2 | TRBV21-1 | NA | NA
TGTGCCAGCAGCGTAGCTACGGGGCTCAATGAGCAGTTCTTC | CASSVATGLNEQFF | TRBJ2-1 | TRBV9 | NA | NA
TGTGCCAGCAGTTTACGGTTAGGCACCCCGATTCTAAAAAGCTCCTACGAGCAGTACTTC | CASSLRLGTPILKSSYEQYF | TRBJ2-7 | TRBV27 | NA | NA
TGTGCCAGCAGCCTAGAGGGGGGCGAGGTCTGGTCCGGTTACGAGCAGTACTTC | CASSLEGGEVWSGYEQYF | TRBJ2-7 | TRBV7-9 | NA | NA
TGTGCCAGCAGCTCTGAGAGGGGCTCGTCTGAGACCCAGTACTTC | CASSSERGSSETQYF | TRBJ2-5 | TRBV9 | NA | NA
TGCGCCAGCAGCCTCAGCATCTCTGGAAACACCATATATTTT | CASSLSISGNTIYF | TRBJ1-3 | TRBV4-1 | NA | NA
TGTGCCAGCAGTTCGGGCCAGTTGGGGGAGACCCAGTACTTC | CASSSGQLGETQYF | TRBJ2-5 | TRBV6-5 | NA | NA
TGTGCCAGCAGCTTAGGCAGGACTATACAAGAGACCCAGTACTTC | CASSLGRTIQETQYF | TRBJ2-5 | TRBV7-2 | NA | NA
TGTGCCAGCAGTTTATTGGGGGGGAACACCGGGGAGCTGTTTTTT | CASSLLGGNTGELFF | TRBJ2-2 | TRBV27 | NA | NA
TGTGCCAGCAGCTTTGGGACAGGGAATCAGCCCCAGCATTTT | CASSFGTGNQPQHF | TRBJ1-5 | TRBV13 | TRBD1 | NA
TGTGCCAGCAGCCCCCCACGGGGCTCGAACACTGAAGCTTTCTTT | CASSPPRGSNTEAFF | TRBJ1-1 | TRBV7-9 | NA | once
TGTGCCAGCAGCCTCTACAGGGGGCCGAACACTGAAGCTTTCTTT | CASSLYRGPNTEAFF | TRBJ1-1 | TRBV7-8 | TRBD1 | NA
TGTGCCAGCAGCTTAAGACTAGCGGGCTTCAATGAGCAGTTCTTC | CASSLRLAGFNEQFF | TRBJ2-1 | TRBV7-8 | TRBD2 | NA
TGCGCCAGCAGCCAAGGAAGAGGCGACAGGGTGGGCTATGGCTACACCTTC | CASSQGRGDRVGYGYTF | TRBJ1-2 | TRBV4-1 | TRBD1 | NA
TGTGCCAGCAGCCGGGACAGGGCGTATGTCTACGAGCAGTACTTC | CASSRDRAYVYEQYF | TRBJ2-7 | TRBV5-6 | TRBD1 | NA
TGTGCCAGCAGCGCCCGGACTAGCGGGGTGAACGATACGCAGTATTTT | CASSARTSGVNDTQYF | TRBJ2-3 | TRBV9 | TRBD2 | NA
TGTGCCAGAAACCTACTCACGAGCTCCTACGAGCAGTACTTC | CARNLLTSSYEQYF | TRBJ2-7 | TRBV5-3 | NA | few
TGTGCCAGCAGTTTTTCCGGCTATGGCTACACCTTC | CASSFSGYGYTF | TRBJ1-2 | TRBV27 | NA | NA
TGTGCCAGCAGCTTGGGGAGCTCCTATAATTCACCCCTCCACTTT | CASSLGSSYNSPLHF | TRBJ1-6 | TRBV5-8 | NA | NA
TGTGCCAGCAGCGTATTCGGGGCGCCCAATGAGCAGTTCTTC | CASSVFGAPNEQFF | TRBJ2-1 | TRBV9 | NA | NA
TGTGCCAGGAGGGGGAACCCCGCGGGTTCACCCCTCCACTTT | CARRGNPAGSPLHF | TRBJ1-6 | TRBV21-1 | NA | NA